One and the same sample provided the 17 T cell receptor beta chains below, sequenced in a study of regulatory T cells in long-lasting Graves disease. HTBI primers from iRepertoire and Arm-PCR of CDR3 regions yielded the TCR beta libraries. TCRdb ran MiXCR on the multiplex PCR reads and lists one entry per CDR3 protein. The repertoire holds about 470,000 distinct CDR3 sequences, under 25% seen once, with less than 9% in the top ten. Time point in this sample: persistent/refractory GD, antithyroid drugs over 5 years with positive TRAb. The TCR library used RNA extracted from PBMCs. The sample here was peripheral blood mononuclear cells (PBMCs), taken when the disease was refractory, from a patient treated with antithyroid drugs. These receptors came from a female donor with Graves disease.

This clonotype was recorded at least ten times. V is TRBV5-6 and J is TRBJ2-5, with D maybe TRBD2 (6 bases). Germline CDR1 SGHDT, CDR2 YYEEEE. V was shortened by 6 bases and J by 1 base, with 10 bases between the two germline ends. CDR3 length: 13 residues. The CDR3: CASMMGGQETQYF. In DNA, the CDR3 is TGTGCCAGCATGATGGGGGGCCAAGAGACCCAGTACTTC.

Of note for this clonotype: The junction does not match germline at one end; this may be a read error. This chain links TRBV18 with TRBJ2-6; D is possibly TRBD1 (6 bases). The CDR3 is 17 amino acids. From germline, CDR1 is KGHSH and CDR2 LQKENI. The CDR3 DNA follows: TGTGCCAGCTCAAAAAGACCACAGGGCGGTGGGGCCAACGTCCCGACTTTC. Amino acid sequence: CASSKRPQGGGANVPTF.

About this clonotype itself: The germline gene is not matched at one end of the junction; a read error may be the cause. The CDR3 loop is CASSFGGWSNQPQRF. The CDR3 DNA sequence: TGCGCCAGCAGCTTTGGGGGCTGGAGCAATCAGCCCCAGCGTTTT. The chain is built from TRBV5-1 and TRBJ1-5; maybe TRBD1 (6 bases). The CDR3 contains 15 residues. Germline assignment: CDR1 SGHRS and CDR2 YFSETQ.

The CDR3 reads CASSPLGAKNEQYF. CDR3 in DNA: TGTGCCAGCTCACCACTGGGGGCTAAGAACGAGCAGTACTTC. The chain employs TRBV18 and TRBJ2-7; a weak D match, TRBD1 (6 bases). The V gene lost 1 base and the J gene lost 5 bases, with 12 bases spanning the gap. CDR3 length: 14 residues. Germline lookup yields CDR1 KGHSH and CDR2 LQKENI.

The chain has TRBV7-9 and TRBJ1-1; the D gene is possibly TRBD1 (6 bases). Germline V lookup: CDR1 SEHNR, CDR2 FQNEAQ (reference sequence). The CDR3 sequence is 15 residues long. Deletions cut 3 bases from V and 1 base from J, with 12 bases between. The CDR3 bases are TGTGCCAGCAGCTTGGCGGGGGGCGAGAACACTGAAGCTTTCTTT. Protein product: CASSLAGGENTEAFF.

This clonotype occurred many times. This CDR3 is CASTSGGENYGYTF. DNA for the CDR3: TGTGCCAGCACCTCAGGGGGCGAGAACTATGGCTACACCTTC. The rearrangement links TRBV28 to TRBJ1-2; TRBD1 matches 8 bases. Germline loops: CDR1 MDHEN, CDR2 SYDVKM. The CDR3 covers 14 residues. With V trimmed by 7 bases and J by 2 bases, 6 bases remained unmatched.

The rearrangement uses TRBV4-1 and TRBJ1-1; D remains unclear. Trimming cost V 0 bases and J 0 bases, with 11 bases left between them. Germline V gives CDR1 MGHRA, CDR2 YSYEKL. The CDR3 runs to 16 residues. CDR3 sequence: CASSQESGAMNTEAFF. The CDR3, as DNA: TGCGCCAGCAGCCAAGAATCAGGAGCCATGAACACTGAAGCTTTCTTT.

V and J are TRBV6-1 and TRBJ2-1; TRBD1 might be the D (5 bases). CDR3 size: 14 residues. Trimming cost V 3 bases and J 4 bases, with 10 bases left between them. Germline V gene data show CDR1 as MNHNS and CDR2 as SASEGT. The CDR3 protein is CASSDRAKYNEQFF. DNA for the CDR3: TGTGCCAGCAGTGACAGGGCTAAGTACAATGAGCAGTTCTTC.

This clonotype appeared many times. The J gene is TRBJ1-2, the V gene TRBV20-1; D gene unclear. Trimming pared 6 bases from V and 0 bases from J, leaving 17 bases between. The CDR3 loop spans 15 amino acids. From germline, CDR1 is DFQATT and CDR2 SNEGSKA (reference sequence). CDR3 coding DNA: TGCAGTGCACCCCAGGCACCGGGAGCTAACTATGGCTACACCTTC. Translated, it gives CSAPQAPGANYGYTF.

This clonotype occurred many times. The chain couples TRBV2 to TRBJ1-5; D gene uncertain. V was cut by 2 bases and J by 6 bases, with 17 bases left in between. Germline loops: CDR1 SNHLY, CDR2 FYNNEI. CDR3 size: 16 residues. CDR3 in DNA: TGTGCCAGCAGTGAACTTGAGGTAGCTTTCGGTCAGCCCCAGCATTTT. It yields the protein CASSELEVAFGQPQHF.

This clonotype has just a few counts. The rearrangement uses TRBV5-6 and TRBJ1-2; 8 bases are a match to TRBD1. The CDR3 is made up of 15 amino acids. V lost 3 bases and J lost 4; bases outside the gene matches: 8. Germline V gene sequence: CDR1 SGHDT, CDR2 YYEEEE. The CDR3 reads CASSSDREVIYGYTF. The CDR3 nucleotides are TGTGCCAGCAGCTCGGACAGGGAGGTTATCTATGGCTACACCTTC.

The chain carries TRBV6-2 or TRBV6-3 and TRBJ2-5, with 12 bases matching TRBD2. CDR3 length equals 18 residues. Per germline, CDR1 MNHEY and CDR2 SVGEGT. Germline trimming cut 5 bases from V and 4 bases from J; bases unmatched to any gene: 14. CDR3 in DNA: TGTGCCAGCAGTAGGCCTCGGACTAGCGGGACGACCCTAGAGACCCAGTACTTC. Its protein product is CASSRPRTSGTTLETQYF.

The chain employs TRBV6-1 and TRBJ1-2; D might be TRBD1 (5 bases). V lost 11 bases, J lost 2 bases, and 12 bases lay in between. Per the germline V gene, CDR1 is MNHNS and CDR2 is SASEGT. The CDR3 has 12 residues. CDR3 amino acids: CAGSQENYGYTF. DNA of the CDR3: TGTGCCGGATCACAGGAGAACTATGGCTACACCTTC.

V usage is TRBV6-1 and J usage is TRBJ1-3; D is undetermined. Trimming took 4 bases from V and 0 from J, leaving 10 bases between them. CDR3 length equals 15 residues. The germline V gene encodes CDR1 MNHNS and CDR2 SASEGT. CDR3: CASSAFLGSGNTIYF. CDR3 DNA sequence: TGTGCCAGCAGTGCCTTCCTTGGCTCTGGAAACACCATATATTTT.

This clonotype occurred a few times. This sequence joins TRBV29-1 and TRBJ2-7; TRBD1 matches at 8 bases. V dropped 0 bases and J dropped 11; count of bases not matched to a gene: 6. This CDR3 contains 12 residues. Germline V gene lookup returns CDR1 SQVTM and CDR2 ANQGSEA. The CDR3, as DNA: TGCAGCGTTGAAGATAGGACAGGGCCGAAGTACTTC. Translation: CSVEDRTGPKYF.

The V and J genes are TRBV27 and TRBJ2-1, with a tentative D call TRBD1 (5 bases). Germline CDR1 MNHEY, CDR2 SMNVEV (reference sequence). The CDR3 totals 12 residues. Trimming shortened V by 3 bases and J by 10 bases, and 10 bases separated the two germline ends. The CDR3 coding sequence is TGTGCCAGCAGTTTCTGGGGCGAGGAGCAGTTCTTC. Protein: CASSFWGEEQFF.

This clonotype has only a few counts. The chain is built from TRBV5-1 and TRBJ2-2; no definite D call. Germline CDR1 reads SGHRS; CDR2 reads YFSETQ. The CDR3 has 15 residues. The V end lost 1 base, the J end lost 4 bases, and 11 bases lay between the germline ends. The CDR3 reads CASSLREAFTGELFF. In nucleotides, the CDR3 is TGCGCCAGCAGCTTGAGAGAAGCCTTCACCGGGGAGCTGTTTTTT.